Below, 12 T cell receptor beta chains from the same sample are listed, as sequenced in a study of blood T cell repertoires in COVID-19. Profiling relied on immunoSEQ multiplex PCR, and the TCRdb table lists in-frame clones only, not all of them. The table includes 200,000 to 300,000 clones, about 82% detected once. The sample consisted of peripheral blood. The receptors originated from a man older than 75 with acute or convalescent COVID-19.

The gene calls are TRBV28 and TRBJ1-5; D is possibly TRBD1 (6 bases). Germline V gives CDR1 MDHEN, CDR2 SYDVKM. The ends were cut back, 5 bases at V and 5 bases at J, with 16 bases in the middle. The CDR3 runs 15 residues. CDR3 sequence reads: CASSEQGRGHQPQHF. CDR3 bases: TGTGCCAGCAGTGAACAGGGACGCGGGCATCAGCCCCAGCATTTT. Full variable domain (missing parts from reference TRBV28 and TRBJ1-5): DVKVTQSSRYLVKRTGEKVFLECVQDMDHENMFWYRQDPGLGLRLIYFSYDVKMKEKGDIPEGYSVSREKKERFSLILESASTNQTSMYLCASSEQGRGHQPQHFGDGTRLSIL.

The CDR3 reads CASSYTGSSYEQYF. CDR3 sequence (DNA): TGTGCCAGCAGTTACACAGGGAGCTCCTACGAGCAGTACTTC. The chain couples TRBV27 to TRBJ2-7; the D gene is possibly TRBD1 (6 bases). The germline V and J ends were trimmed by 4 bases and 0 bases, with 10 bases remaining between them. The V gene's germline CDR1 is MNHEY and CDR2 SMNVEV (reference sequence). The CDR3 is made up of 14 amino acids.

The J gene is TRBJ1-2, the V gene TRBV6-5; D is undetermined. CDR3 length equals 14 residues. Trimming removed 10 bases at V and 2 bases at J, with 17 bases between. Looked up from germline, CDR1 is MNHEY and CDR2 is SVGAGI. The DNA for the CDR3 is TGTGCCACTCGCCAAGATACCCGGAACTATGGCTACACCTTC. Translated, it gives CATRQDTRNYGYTF.

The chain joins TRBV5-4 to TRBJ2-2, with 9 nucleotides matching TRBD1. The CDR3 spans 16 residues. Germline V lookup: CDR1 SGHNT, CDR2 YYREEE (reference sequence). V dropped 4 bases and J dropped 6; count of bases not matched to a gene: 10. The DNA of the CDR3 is TGTGCCAGCAGCAAACCGGGACAGGGAGGGTCCGGGGAGCTGTTTTTT. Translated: CASSKPGQGGSGELFF.

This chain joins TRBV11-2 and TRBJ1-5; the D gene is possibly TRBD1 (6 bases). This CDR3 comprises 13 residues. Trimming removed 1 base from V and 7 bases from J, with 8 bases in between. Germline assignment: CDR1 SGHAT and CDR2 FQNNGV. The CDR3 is CASSLVGGQPQHF. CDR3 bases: TGTGCCAGCAGCTTAGTAGGGGGACAGCCCCAGCATTTT.

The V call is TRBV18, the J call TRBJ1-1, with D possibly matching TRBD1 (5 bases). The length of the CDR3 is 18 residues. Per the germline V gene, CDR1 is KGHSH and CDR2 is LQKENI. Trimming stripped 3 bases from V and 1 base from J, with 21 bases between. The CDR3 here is CASSPTVVGEGANTEAFF. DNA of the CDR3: TGTGCCAGCTCACCCACAGTTGTAGGGGAAGGGGCGAACACTGAAGCTTTCTTT.

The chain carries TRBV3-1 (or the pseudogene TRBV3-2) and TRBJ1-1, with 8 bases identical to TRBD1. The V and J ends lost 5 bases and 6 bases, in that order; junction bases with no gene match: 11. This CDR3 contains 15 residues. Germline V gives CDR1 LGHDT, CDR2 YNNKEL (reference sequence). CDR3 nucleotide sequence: TGTGCCAGCAGCAAACGAACAGGGGGGTTCCCTGAAGCTTTCTTT. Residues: CASSKRTGGFPEAFF.

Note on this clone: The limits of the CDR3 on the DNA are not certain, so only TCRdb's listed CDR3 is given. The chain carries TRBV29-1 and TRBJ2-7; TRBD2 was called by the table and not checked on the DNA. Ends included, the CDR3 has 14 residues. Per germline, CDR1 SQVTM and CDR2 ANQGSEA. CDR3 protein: CSVAVTFGGYEQYF.

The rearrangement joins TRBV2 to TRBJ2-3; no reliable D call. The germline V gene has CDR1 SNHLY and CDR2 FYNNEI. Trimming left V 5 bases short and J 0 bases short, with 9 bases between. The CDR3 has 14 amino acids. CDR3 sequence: CASSPLLSTDTQYF. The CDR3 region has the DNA TGTGCCAGCAGTCCTTTACTGAGCACAGATACGCAGTATTTT. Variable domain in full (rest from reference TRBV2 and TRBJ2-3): EPEVTQTPSHQVTQMGQEVILRCVPISNHLYFYWYRQILGQKVEFLVSFYNNEISEKSEIFDDQFSVERPDGSNFTLKIRSTKLEDSAMYFCASSPLLSTDTQYFGPGTRLTVL.

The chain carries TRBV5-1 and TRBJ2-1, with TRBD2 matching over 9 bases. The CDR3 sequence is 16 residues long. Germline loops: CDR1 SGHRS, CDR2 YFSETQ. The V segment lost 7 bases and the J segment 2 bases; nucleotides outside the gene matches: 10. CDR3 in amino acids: CASGREGQMTYNEQFF. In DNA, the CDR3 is TGCGCCAGCGGGCGGGAGGGCCAAATGACCTACAATGAGCAGTTCTTC.

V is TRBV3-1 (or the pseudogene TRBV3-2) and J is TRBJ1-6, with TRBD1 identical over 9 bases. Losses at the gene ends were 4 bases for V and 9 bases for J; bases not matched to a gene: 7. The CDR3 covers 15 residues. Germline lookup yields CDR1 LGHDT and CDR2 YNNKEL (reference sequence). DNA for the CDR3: TGTGCCAGCAGCCCCGCTGGACAGGGGAGTTCACCCCTCCACTTT. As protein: CASSPAGQGSSPLHF.

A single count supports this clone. CDR3 sequence (DNA): TGTGCCACCAGTGAAGCGGGGTGGAACTACGAGCAGTACTTC. Translated: CATSEAGWNYEQYF. The V call is TRBV24-1, the J call TRBJ2-7; 7 nucleotides agree with TRBD2. The CDR3 spans 14 residues. Germline V gene sequence: CDR1 KGHDR, CDR2 SFDVKD. Trimming took 4 bases from V and 3 from J; bases not matched to a gene: 5.